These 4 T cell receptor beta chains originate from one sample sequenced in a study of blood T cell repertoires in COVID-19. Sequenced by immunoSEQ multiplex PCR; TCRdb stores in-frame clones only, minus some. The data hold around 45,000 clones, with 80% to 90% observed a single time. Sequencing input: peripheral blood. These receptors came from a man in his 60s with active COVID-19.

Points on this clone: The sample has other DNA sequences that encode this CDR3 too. The CDR3 bases are TGTGCCAGTAGTCGGACTAGCGGGAGGAGTGAGCAGTTCTTC. It translates to CASSRTSGRSEQFF. The J gene is TRBJ2-1, the V gene TRBV19, with 14 nucleotides matching TRBD2. Germline V lookup: CDR1 LNHDA, CDR2 SQIVND (reference sequence). V was pared by 5 bases and J by 9 bases, with 3 bases of the junction left unmatched. This CDR3 is built from 14 residues.

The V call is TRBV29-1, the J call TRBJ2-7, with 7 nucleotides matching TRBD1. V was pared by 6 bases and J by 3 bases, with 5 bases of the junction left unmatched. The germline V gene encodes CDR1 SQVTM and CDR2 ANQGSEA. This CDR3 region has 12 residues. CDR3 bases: TGCAGCGTCACAGGGGTCTTCTACGAGCAGTACTTC. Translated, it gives CSVTGVFYEQYF.

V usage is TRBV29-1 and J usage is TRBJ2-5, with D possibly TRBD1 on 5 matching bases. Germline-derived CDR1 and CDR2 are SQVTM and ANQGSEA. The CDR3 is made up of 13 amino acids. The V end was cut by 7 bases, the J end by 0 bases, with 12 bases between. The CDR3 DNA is TGCAGCGGGGAAGGGGATAACCAAGAGACCCAGTACTTC. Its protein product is CSGEGDNQETQYF.

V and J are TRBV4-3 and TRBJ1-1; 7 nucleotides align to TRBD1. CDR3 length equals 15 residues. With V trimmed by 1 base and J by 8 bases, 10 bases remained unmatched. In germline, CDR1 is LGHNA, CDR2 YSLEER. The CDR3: CASSQGRGGMFEAFF. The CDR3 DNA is TGCGCCAGCAGCCAAGGGCGAGGGGGCATGTTCGAAGCTTTCTTT.